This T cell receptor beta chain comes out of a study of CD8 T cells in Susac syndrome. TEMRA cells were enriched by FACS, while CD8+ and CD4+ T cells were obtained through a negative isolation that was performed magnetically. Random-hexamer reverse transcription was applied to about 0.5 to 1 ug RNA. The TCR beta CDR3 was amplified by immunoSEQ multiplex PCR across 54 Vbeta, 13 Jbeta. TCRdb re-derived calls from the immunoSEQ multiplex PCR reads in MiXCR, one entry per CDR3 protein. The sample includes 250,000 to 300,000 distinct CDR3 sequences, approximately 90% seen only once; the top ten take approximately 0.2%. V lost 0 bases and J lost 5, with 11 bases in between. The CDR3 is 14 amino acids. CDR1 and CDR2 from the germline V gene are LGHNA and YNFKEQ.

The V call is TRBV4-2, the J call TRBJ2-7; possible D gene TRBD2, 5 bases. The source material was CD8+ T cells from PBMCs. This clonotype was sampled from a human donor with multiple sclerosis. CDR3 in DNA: TGTGCCAGCAGCCAAGATCCTGGGAGCAACGAGCAGTACTTC. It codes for CASSQDPGSNEQYF.